This TCR beta chain was obtained from a study of cytomegalovirus exposure and HLA in healthy donors. Study context: A subsequent analysis reported that the 120 or so validation repertoires were produced on the same platform that had also been used for the roughly 700 first-cohort repertoires.

Germline CDR1 reads SGHDT; CDR2 reads YYEEEE. The CDR3 loop spans 14 amino acids. The ends were cut back, 4 bases at V and 2 bases at J, with 11 bases in the middle. About this clone: No antigen is known for it.

The study's findings and limits: Researchers reported that a few CMV-associated chains were confirmed in vitro as CMV antigen-specific. Cytomegalovirus-associated status was assigned to some 160 TCR beta chains.

Using immunoSEQ multiplex PCR, the repertoire was profiled, and TCRdb retains in-frame clones only, with some absent. Counted here are about 250,000 clones, approximately 90% occurring once; the ten biggest clones make up 2.6%. This clonotype originated in a man between 18 and 29 years old in good health and CMV-seronegative. The sequenced sample consisted of PBMCs. The V and J genes are TRBV5-6 and TRBJ2-3; TRBD2 might be the D (5 bases). This CDR3 reads CASSPDWYTDTQYF. The CDR3 DNA follows: TGTGCCAGCAGCCCGGACTGGTACACAGATACGCAGTATTTT.